This T cell receptor beta chain originates from a study of blood T cell repertoires in COVID-19. In the study overall: PBMCs, B-cell-depleted T cells, or T cells were the source of the cDNA or gDNA that made up the material.

The CDR3 is 13 amino acids. The V end lost 0 bases, the J end lost 6 bases, and 9 bases lay between the germline ends. CDR1 is SGHTS, CDR2 YDEGEE, per germline. In the authors' methods: Amplified reference gene primers provided the basis for estimating nucleated cell counts. The method was immunoSEQ multiplex PCR; TCRdb's version includes in-frame clones alone and lacks a portion of them. The DNA gave D and trimming, while V, J and clone size come from that table. The sample comprises approximately 250,000 clones, 80% to 95% of which are singletons, and roughly 2.9% rests with the top ten. The study drew participants aged 18 to 89 years from around 24 US areas. Cohorts were assigned according to the clinical history that participants reported.

The source material was PBMCs or T cells enriched from blood (not recorded which). This sequence joins TRBV5-8 and TRBJ1-1; tentative D call: TRBD1 (5 bases). The clonotype was recovered from a man aged 35 to 55 who had been exposed to COVID-19. CDR3 DNA: TGTGCCAGCAGCTTGGTAGCGGGGGCTGAAGCTTTCTTT. It translates to CASSLVAGAEAFF.